The clone carrying this T cell receptor (beta chain) came up many times. Germline V lookup: CDR1 MGHRA, CDR2 YSYEKL. The trim removed 5 bases at V and 9 bases at J, leaving 9 bases unmatched. This CDR3 has 15 residues. This entry belongs to a study of Graves' ophthalmopathy and Graves' hyperthyroidism. Exclusion covered patients with other autoimmune diseases or uncontrolled infections (as well as pregnancy or lactation). As the template, RNA transcripts were used to amplify TCR beta CDR3 regions. After a first-round RT-PCR with HTBI primers, a second-round multiplex PCR was run. TCRdb re-analysed the multiplex PCR reads in MiXCR, keeping a single row per CDR3 protein. The sample carries hundreds of thousands of distinct CDR3 sequences, 22% recorded once.

This TCR came from a woman between 18 and 29 years old with stable Graves' hyperthyroidism. Some clones in this sample may be carry-over from other donors' samples. Sequenced material: peripheral blood. The V call is TRBV4-1, the J call TRBJ1-3; 11 nucleotides agree with TRBD1. CDR3 DNA: TGCGCCAGCAGCTTGATAGGGACAGGGGGTCCCACCATATATTTT. Its translation: CASSLIGTGGPTIYF.